This TCR beta chain was sequenced in a study of shared clonotypes between healthy human individuals. This CDR3 is 15 amino acids long. The V end was cut by 5 bases, the J end by 0 bases, with 13 bases between. Germline V gene data show CDR1 as LNHDA and CDR2 as SQIVND (reference sequence). Method: immunoSEQ multiplex PCR; TCRdb's copy keeps in-frame clones and lacks some. The table lists about 1 million clones, more than 65% of them singletons, with nearly 1.5% in the top ten. Specimen: memory CD4+ T cells sorted from blood. Subset here: CD45RA-negative fraction. The chain uses TRBV19 and TRBJ1-2; D is uncertain. This TCR was sampled from a man between 18 and 35 years old in good health. The CDR3 loop is CASSPGRFSNYGYTF. As DNA, the CDR3 is TGTGCCAGTAGTCCCGGACGGTTCTCTAACTATGGCTACACCTTC.